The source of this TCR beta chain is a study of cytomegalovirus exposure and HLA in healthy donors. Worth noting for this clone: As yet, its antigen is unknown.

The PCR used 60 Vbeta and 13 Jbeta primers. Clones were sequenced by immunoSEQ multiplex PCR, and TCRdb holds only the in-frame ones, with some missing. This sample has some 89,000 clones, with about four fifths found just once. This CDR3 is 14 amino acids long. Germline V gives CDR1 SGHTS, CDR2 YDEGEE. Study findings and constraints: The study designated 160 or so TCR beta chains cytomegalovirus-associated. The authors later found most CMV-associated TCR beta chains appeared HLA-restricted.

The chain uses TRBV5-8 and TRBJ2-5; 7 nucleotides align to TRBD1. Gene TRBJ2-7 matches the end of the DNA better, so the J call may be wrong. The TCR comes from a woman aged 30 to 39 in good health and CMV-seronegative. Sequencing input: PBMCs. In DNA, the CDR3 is TGTGCCAGCAGCTTAGGGACAGACTCCTACGAGCAGTACTTC. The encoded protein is CASSLGTDSYEQYF.